A selection of T cell receptor beta chains follows, all from one sample in a study of vaccination and CD4 T cells after COVID-19. From the PCR reads, TCRdb called clonotypes with MiXCR, one entry per CDR3 protein. The sample lists 10,000 to 15,000 distinct CDR3 sequences; over 50% were seen once. Their antigens remain unidentified. The sequenced sample was CD4+ T cells from blood, cultured in vitro. Source of these receptors: a human donor who had recovered from COVID-19. Both conserved end residues are part of each CDR3. The D gene is left open where the match is weak. The size field is filled for only some rows; it gives once, few, many or a size class.

J	D	size	V	CDR3	DNA
TRBJ1-1	.	.	TRBV19	CASAGGGLMNTEAFF	TGTGCCAGTGCGGGGGGAGGACTCATGAACACTGAAGCTTTCTTT
TRBJ2-3	TRBD2	.	TRBV7-2	CASSPPPGAGVDTQYF	TGTGCCAGCAGCCCCCCCCCGGGAGCGGGAGTAGATACGCAGTATTTT
TRBJ2-5	TRBD1	.	TRBV2	CASIPLRRGGTGKTQYF	TGTGCCAGCATACCCCTGAGACGAGGGGGCACCGGAAAGACCCAGTACTTC
TRBJ1-1	TRBD1	few	TRBV20-1	CSADPGQGWRAFF	TGCAGTGCGGACCCGGGACAGGGCTGGCGAGCTTTCTTT
TRBJ1-1	TRBD1	.	TRBV30	CAWGTGDTEAFF	TGTGCCTGGGGGACAGGGGACACTGAAGCTTTCTTT
TRBJ1-2	.	.	TRBV19	CASSIGLEAESYGYTF	TGTGCCAGTAGTATAGGTTTGGAGGCAGAGTCCTATGGCTACACCTTC
TRBJ2-2	TRBD2	.	TRBV19	CASSPSGSGGRELFF	TGTGCCAGTAGTCCCTCGGGGTCGGGGGGACGGGAGCTGTTTTTT
TRBJ2-7	.	.	TRBV19	CASSIRVSTYEQYF	TGTGCCAGTAGTATCCGGGTGTCGACCTACGAGCAGTACTTC
TRBJ1-2	TRBD1	once	TRBV2	CASSYSTGWFGYTF	TGTGCCAGCAGCTACTCGACAGGGTGGTTTGGCTACACCTTC
TRBJ2-1	.	medium-sized	TRBV6-2/TRBV6-3	CASRGVWQFF	TGTGCCAGTAGGGGAGTTTGGCAGTTCTTC
TRBJ2-2	.	.	TRBV7-2	CASRWTENTGELFF	TGTGCCAGCAGATGGACGGAGAACACCGGGGAGCTGTTTTTT
TRBJ1-3	.	few	TRBV20-1	CSIRGWGNTIYF	TGCAGTATACGGGGTTGGGGAAACACCATATATTTT
TRBJ1-5	.	.	TRBV12-3/TRBV12-4	CASSLAGIGQPQHF	TGTGCCAGCAGTTTAGCAGGGATCGGTCAGCCCCAGCATTTT
TRBJ1-2	.	.	TRBV29-1	CSAGTSLGYGYTF	TGCAGCGCCGGGACGTCCCTTGGCTATGGCTACACCTTC
TRBJ2-2	TRBD1	.	TRBV6-1	CASSQTTGQGITGELFF	TGTGCCAGCAGCCAAACAACGGGACAGGGGATTACCGGGGAGCTGTTTTTT
TRBJ2-7	TRBD1	hyperexpanded	TRBV6-1	CASSGGTVGQYF	TGTGCCAGCAGTGGGGGGACAGTCGGGCAGTACTTC
TRBJ2-1	.	.	TRBV6-1	CASSRPDTSPNEQFF	TGTGCCAGCAGTCGACCTGACACATCCCCCAATGAGCAGTTCTTC
TRBJ1-2	TRBD1	.	TRBV15	CATGTGSDYGYTF	TGTGCCACGGGGACAGGGAGTGACTATGGCTACACCTTC
TRBJ2-7	.	.	TRBV18	CASSPVAYEQYF	TGTGCCAGCTCACCAGTTGCCTACGAGCAGTACTTC
TRBJ2-7	TRBD2	.	TRBV7-2	CASSLPGGPDEQYF	TGTGCCAGCAGCTTACCGGGAGGGCCCGACGAGCAGTACTTC
TRBJ2-2	.	few	TRBV24-1	CATSGGRGANTGELFF	TGTGCCACCAGTGGGGGCCGAGGTGCGAACACCGGGGAGCTGTTTTTT
TRBJ2-3	TRBD1	.	TRBV12-3/TRBV12-4	CASSFQGDTNTDTQYF	TGTGCCAGCAGCTTCCAGGGGGACACAAACACAGATACGCAGTATTTT
TRBJ1-2	.	few	TRBV20-1	CSAGGAGTLNYGYTF	TGCAGTGCTGGGGGGGCGGGAACCCTAAACTATGGCTACACCTTC
TRBJ1-1	TRBD1	.	TRBV6-2/TRBV6-3	CASTRAGGHTEAFF	TGTGCCAGCACACGGGCAGGGGGCCACACTGAAGCTTTCTTT
TRBJ2-5	TRBD1	few	TRBV7-2	CASSLATGDWGTQYF	TGTGCCAGCAGCTTAGCGACAGGGGATTGGGGAACCCAGTACTTC
TRBJ1-2	.	.	TRBV20-1	CSARLRADYGYTF	TGCAGTGCTAGACTGCGCGCAGACTATGGCTACACCTTC
TRBJ1-2	.	once	TRBV20-1	CSAQSGGGDYGYTF	TGCAGTGCCCAATCGGGAGGCGGAGACTATGGCTACACCTTC
TRBJ2-1	.	.	TRBV19	CASMKNSDYNEQFF	TGTGCCAGTATGAAGAATAGCGACTACAATGAGCAGTTCTTC
TRBJ1-6	TRBD1	few	TRBV27	CASSDRDSPLHF	TGTGCCAGCAGCGACAGGGACTCACCCCTCCACTTT
TRBJ1-6	.	.	TRBV2	CASSRTSSYNSPLHF	TGTGCCAGCAGCCGGACGAGCTCCTATAATTCACCCCTCCACTTT
TRBJ2-3	TRBD2	.	TRBV5-4	CASSSKAGTDTQYF	TGTGCCAGCAGCTCAAAAGCGGGGACAGATACGCAGTATTTT
TRBJ1-1	TRBD1	few	TRBV10-1	CASSDAGTAKNTEAFF	TGCGCCAGCAGTGATGCCGGGACAGCGAAGAACACTGAAGCTTTCTTT
TRBJ1-1	TRBD1	.	TRBV7-9	CASSSPTSTGQGARTGFEAFF	TGTGCCAGCAGCTCACCAACCTCAACAGGACAGGGGGCCCGAACTGGGTTCGAAGCTTTCTTT
TRBJ1-2	TRBD1	.	TRBV5-4	CASSSPLDRQGTSF	TGTGCCAGCAGCTCCCCATTAGATAGACAGGGGACTTCCTTC
TRBJ1-6	.	.	TRBV5-1	CASSFEGSSYNSPLHF	TGCGCCAGCAGCTTTGAGGGAAGCTCCTATAATTCACCCCTCCACTTT
TRBJ1-2	.	.	TRBV11-3	CASSLEGRGGNYGYTF	TGTGCCAGCAGCTTAGAGGGCCGGGGAGGAAACTATGGCTACACCTTC
TRBJ1-1	.	.	TRBV11-3	CASTRRGTTEAFF	TGTGCCAGCACCAGACGGGGAACTACTGAAGCTTTCTTT
TRBJ1-2	.	few	TRBV6-5	CASSYPDGRANYGYTF	TGTGCCAGCAGTTATCCGGACGGACGAGCTAACTATGGCTACACCTTC
TRBJ1-5	.	few	TRBV30	CAWSRGSKGQPQHF	TGTGCCTGGAGCCGGGGTTCCAAGGGGCAGCCCCAGCATTTT
TRBJ1-1	.	.	TRBV19	CASSIREANTEAFF	TGTGCCAGTAGTATCCGTGAGGCGAACACTGAAGCTTTCTTT
TRBJ2-2	TRBD2	.	TRBV7-9	CATRTGGPTGELFF	TGTGCCACGCGTACGGGGGGGCCGACCGGGGAGCTGTTTTTT
TRBJ1-1	.	.	TRBV6-1	CASSEVTTPDTEAFF	TGTGCCAGCAGTGAAGTCACCACCCCGGACACTGAAGCTTTCTTT